This T cell receptor beta chain was recovered during a study of OX40 agonist ivuxolimab in advanced cancers. At the level of the study: With ivuxolimab, an agonistic anti-OX40 (CD134) antibody, patients were treated. The patients received ivuxolimab by intravenous route every 2 weeks at 0.01 to 10 mg/kg. Patients achieving partial responses numbered three: one hepatocellular carcinoma case and two cutaneous melanoma cases.

This clone appeared once. Its antigen is not identified. Trimming stripped 8 bases from V and 0 bases from J, with 7 bases between. The CDR3 extends over 13 amino acids. Germline lookup yields CDR1 MRHNA and CDR2 SNTAGT. Only in-frame clones appear in the TCRdb table, and some are missing; sequencing was by immunoSEQ multiplex PCR. The sample records tens of thousands of clones, 90% being singletons. Whole-study results and caveats: Dose levels from 0.1 to 3.0 mg/kg saw CD4+ and CD8+ blood T cells expand clonally by week 6.

The rearrangement links TRBV6-4 to TRBJ2-2; D possibly corresponds to TRBD1 (6 bases). The specimen comprised CD4+ or CD8+ T cells sorted from blood, sampled in a trial of the OX40 agonist ivuxolimab. The TCR originated in an adult with an advanced solid tumor such as melanoma, head and neck, liver or kidney cancer. The CDR3 bases are TGTGCCAGCGGGACACCGAACACCGGGGAGCTGTTTTTT. It translates to CASGTPNTGELFF.